Below are 13 T cell receptor beta chains sequenced from a single sample in a study of blood T cell repertoires in COVID-19. The method was immunoSEQ multiplex PCR; TCRdb's version includes in-frame clones alone and lacks a portion of them. The repertoire holds 100,000 to 120,000 clones, with around 79% as singletons. Source material: peripheral blood. All receptors come from an elderly woman with active or convalescent COVID-19.

V is TRBV11-2 and J is TRBJ1-4; D is uncertain. CDR3 length: 15 amino acids. CDR1 is SGHAT, CDR2 FQNNGV, per germline. Trimming shortened V by 1 base and J by 6 bases, and 12 bases separated the two germline ends. The CDR3 protein is CASSLAPGVYEKLFF. As DNA, the CDR3 is TGTGCCAGCAGCTTAGCCCCTGGAGTTTATGAAAAACTGTTTTTT.

The genes are TRBV11-3 and TRBJ2-1; D is perhaps TRBD1 (6 bases). The V gene lost 3 bases and the J gene lost 9 bases, with 15 bases spanning the gap. The germline V gene has CDR1 SGHNT and CDR2 YENEEA. The length of the CDR3 is 14 residues. The CDR3 sequence is CASSLGSADSEQFF. In nucleotides, the CDR3 is TGTGCCAGCAGCTTGGGGTCTGCGGACAGTGAGCAGTTCTTC.

The V call is TRBV7-9, the J call TRBJ1-3; weak D call: TRBD1 (5 bases). V lost 4 bases to trimming and J lost 0 bases, with 16 bases between them. The CDR3 contains 17 residues. From germline, CDR1 is SEHNR and CDR2 FQNEAQ (reference sequence). CDR3 coding DNA: TGTGCCAGCAGCTCCGTTGGCGGGGGAATCTCTGGAAACACCATATATTTT. Its translation: CASSSVGGGISGNTIYF. The complete variable domain, with remaining parts taken from reference TRBV7-9 and TRBJ1-3, reads DTGVSQNPRHKITKRGQNVTFRCDPISEHNRLYWYRQTLGQGPEFLTYFQNEAQLEKSRLLSDRFSAERPKGSFSTLEIQRTEQGDSAMYLCASSSVGGGISGNTIYFGEGSWLTVV.

Remarks on this clone: A junction boundary mismatches the germline segment, possibly from a read error. The genes are TRBV5-1 and TRBJ2-7; 7 nucleotides match TRBD1. In germline, CDR1 is SGHRS, CDR2 YFSETQ. The CDR3 has 14 residues. The CDR3 sequence is CTSSLTGTSYEQYF. For the CDR3, the DNA is TGCACCAGCAGCTTGACAGGGACCTCCTACGAGCAGTACTTC.

The J gene is TRBJ2-7, the V gene TRBV28; D unresolved. V gave up 2 bases and J gave up 3 bases, with 8 bases separating them. Germline CDR1 reads MDHEN; CDR2 reads SYDVKM. This CDR3 is built from 13 residues. The CDR3 coding sequence is TGTGCCAGCAGTTTAATGACATACTACGAGCAGTACTTC. Translation gives CASSLMTYYEQYF.

This clone was picked up one time. The V call is TRBV5-1, the J call TRBJ2-3; 7 bases align to TRBD1. Unmatched junction bases numbered 4, after V lost 1 base and J lost 8 bases. The CDR3 totals 13 residues. CDR1 and CDR2 from the germline V gene are SGHRS and YFSETQ. CDR3 sequence (DNA): TGCGCCAGCAGCTTGAGGGGGCAGGTTACGCAGTATTTT. Residues: CASSLRGQVTQYF.

The genes are TRBV5-4 and TRBJ1-2, with a weak D call TRBD1 (5 bases). CDR1 SGHNT and CDR2 YYREEE come from the germline V gene (reference sequence). Trimming shortened V by 0 bases and J by 6 bases, and 12 bases separated the two germline ends. The CDR3 contains 14 residues. The CDR3 region is CASSLAGRADGYTF. The CDR3, as DNA: TGTGCCAGCAGCTTGGCAGGCAGGGCGGATGGCTACACCTTC. Full variable domain (missing parts from reference TRBV5-4 and TRBJ1-2): ETGVTQSPTHLIKTRGQQVTLRCSSQSGHNTVSWYQQALGQGPQFIFQYYREEENGRGNFPPRFSGLQFPNYSSELNVNALELDDSALYLCASSLAGRADGYTFGSGTRLTVV.

This sequence joins TRBV15 and TRBJ2-3; D ambiguous. The length of the CDR3 is 12 residues. Trimming stripped 1 base from V and 6 bases from J, with 5 bases between. CDR1 is LNHNV, CDR2 YYDKDF, per germline (reference sequence). CDR3 sequence (DNA): TGTGCCACCAGCAGAGCTCGGGATACGCAGTATTTT. Translated: CATSRARDTQYF. Based on the CDR3 plus reference TRBV15 and TRBJ2-3, the full variable domain is DAMVIQNPRYQVTQFGKPVTLSCSQTLNHNVMYWYQQKSSQAPKLLFHYYDKDFNNEADTPDNFQSRRPNTSFCFLDIRSPGLGDTAMYLCATSRARDTQYFGPGTRLTVL.

This clone was picked up many times. The chain is built from TRBV9 and TRBJ1-1; TRBD1 agrees at 9 bases. The CDR3 contains 15 residues. V lost 4 bases and J lost 3; bases outside the gene matches: 7. The V gene's germline CDR1 is SGDLS and CDR2 YYNGEE. The CDR3 DNA is TGTGCCAGCAGCAGGACAGGGGAAGTGTACACTGAAGCTTTCTTT. Translating gives CASSRTGEVYTEAFF.

The chain joins TRBV5-4 to TRBJ2-6, with 8 bases aligning to TRBD1. J lost 5 bases, V lost 3 bases, and 16 bases had no gene match. Germline V lookup: CDR1 SGHNT, CDR2 YYREEE (reference sequence). The CDR3 runs 19 residues. CDR3 sequence (DNA): TGTGCCAGCAGCTGGAATTGGGACAGGCGTTGGGGCTGGGCCAACGTCCTGACTTTC. It codes for CASSWNWDRRWGWANVLTF.

The V call is TRBV6-5, the J call TRBJ2-7, with TRBD1 matching over 7 bases. With V trimmed by 6 bases and J by 1 base, 9 bases remained unmatched. The CDR3 spans 15 residues. In germline, CDR1 is MNHEY, CDR2 SVGAGI. The chain's CDR3 is CASRPPGQRSYEQYF. The CDR3 region has the DNA TGTGCCAGCAGACCTCCGGGACAGAGGTCCTACGAGCAGTACTTC.

This clone was seen at least ten times. The chain uses TRBV7-9 and TRBJ1-1, with 9 bases identical to TRBD1. The CDR3 consists of 17 residues. Germline V lookup: CDR1 SEHNR, CDR2 FQNEAQ (reference sequence). With 1 base clipped from V and 3 bases from J, the junction kept 9 bases outside the gene matches. The CDR3: CASSLVWGQGPDTEAFF. The DNA of the CDR3 is TGTGCCAGCAGCTTAGTCTGGGGACAGGGACCGGACACTGAAGCTTTCTTT.

The chain recombines TRBV29-1 with TRBJ2-7, with 10 bases lining up with TRBD1. J was trimmed by 7 bases and V by 1 base; bases with no gene match: 13. The CDR3 spans 16 residues. CDR1 and CDR2 from the germline V gene are SQVTM and ANQGSEA. The CDR3 DNA is TGCAGCGTTGAAGTTGTAGGAAGGGACAGGGGAGGAGAGCAGTACTTC. Its protein is CSVEVVGRDRGGEQYF.